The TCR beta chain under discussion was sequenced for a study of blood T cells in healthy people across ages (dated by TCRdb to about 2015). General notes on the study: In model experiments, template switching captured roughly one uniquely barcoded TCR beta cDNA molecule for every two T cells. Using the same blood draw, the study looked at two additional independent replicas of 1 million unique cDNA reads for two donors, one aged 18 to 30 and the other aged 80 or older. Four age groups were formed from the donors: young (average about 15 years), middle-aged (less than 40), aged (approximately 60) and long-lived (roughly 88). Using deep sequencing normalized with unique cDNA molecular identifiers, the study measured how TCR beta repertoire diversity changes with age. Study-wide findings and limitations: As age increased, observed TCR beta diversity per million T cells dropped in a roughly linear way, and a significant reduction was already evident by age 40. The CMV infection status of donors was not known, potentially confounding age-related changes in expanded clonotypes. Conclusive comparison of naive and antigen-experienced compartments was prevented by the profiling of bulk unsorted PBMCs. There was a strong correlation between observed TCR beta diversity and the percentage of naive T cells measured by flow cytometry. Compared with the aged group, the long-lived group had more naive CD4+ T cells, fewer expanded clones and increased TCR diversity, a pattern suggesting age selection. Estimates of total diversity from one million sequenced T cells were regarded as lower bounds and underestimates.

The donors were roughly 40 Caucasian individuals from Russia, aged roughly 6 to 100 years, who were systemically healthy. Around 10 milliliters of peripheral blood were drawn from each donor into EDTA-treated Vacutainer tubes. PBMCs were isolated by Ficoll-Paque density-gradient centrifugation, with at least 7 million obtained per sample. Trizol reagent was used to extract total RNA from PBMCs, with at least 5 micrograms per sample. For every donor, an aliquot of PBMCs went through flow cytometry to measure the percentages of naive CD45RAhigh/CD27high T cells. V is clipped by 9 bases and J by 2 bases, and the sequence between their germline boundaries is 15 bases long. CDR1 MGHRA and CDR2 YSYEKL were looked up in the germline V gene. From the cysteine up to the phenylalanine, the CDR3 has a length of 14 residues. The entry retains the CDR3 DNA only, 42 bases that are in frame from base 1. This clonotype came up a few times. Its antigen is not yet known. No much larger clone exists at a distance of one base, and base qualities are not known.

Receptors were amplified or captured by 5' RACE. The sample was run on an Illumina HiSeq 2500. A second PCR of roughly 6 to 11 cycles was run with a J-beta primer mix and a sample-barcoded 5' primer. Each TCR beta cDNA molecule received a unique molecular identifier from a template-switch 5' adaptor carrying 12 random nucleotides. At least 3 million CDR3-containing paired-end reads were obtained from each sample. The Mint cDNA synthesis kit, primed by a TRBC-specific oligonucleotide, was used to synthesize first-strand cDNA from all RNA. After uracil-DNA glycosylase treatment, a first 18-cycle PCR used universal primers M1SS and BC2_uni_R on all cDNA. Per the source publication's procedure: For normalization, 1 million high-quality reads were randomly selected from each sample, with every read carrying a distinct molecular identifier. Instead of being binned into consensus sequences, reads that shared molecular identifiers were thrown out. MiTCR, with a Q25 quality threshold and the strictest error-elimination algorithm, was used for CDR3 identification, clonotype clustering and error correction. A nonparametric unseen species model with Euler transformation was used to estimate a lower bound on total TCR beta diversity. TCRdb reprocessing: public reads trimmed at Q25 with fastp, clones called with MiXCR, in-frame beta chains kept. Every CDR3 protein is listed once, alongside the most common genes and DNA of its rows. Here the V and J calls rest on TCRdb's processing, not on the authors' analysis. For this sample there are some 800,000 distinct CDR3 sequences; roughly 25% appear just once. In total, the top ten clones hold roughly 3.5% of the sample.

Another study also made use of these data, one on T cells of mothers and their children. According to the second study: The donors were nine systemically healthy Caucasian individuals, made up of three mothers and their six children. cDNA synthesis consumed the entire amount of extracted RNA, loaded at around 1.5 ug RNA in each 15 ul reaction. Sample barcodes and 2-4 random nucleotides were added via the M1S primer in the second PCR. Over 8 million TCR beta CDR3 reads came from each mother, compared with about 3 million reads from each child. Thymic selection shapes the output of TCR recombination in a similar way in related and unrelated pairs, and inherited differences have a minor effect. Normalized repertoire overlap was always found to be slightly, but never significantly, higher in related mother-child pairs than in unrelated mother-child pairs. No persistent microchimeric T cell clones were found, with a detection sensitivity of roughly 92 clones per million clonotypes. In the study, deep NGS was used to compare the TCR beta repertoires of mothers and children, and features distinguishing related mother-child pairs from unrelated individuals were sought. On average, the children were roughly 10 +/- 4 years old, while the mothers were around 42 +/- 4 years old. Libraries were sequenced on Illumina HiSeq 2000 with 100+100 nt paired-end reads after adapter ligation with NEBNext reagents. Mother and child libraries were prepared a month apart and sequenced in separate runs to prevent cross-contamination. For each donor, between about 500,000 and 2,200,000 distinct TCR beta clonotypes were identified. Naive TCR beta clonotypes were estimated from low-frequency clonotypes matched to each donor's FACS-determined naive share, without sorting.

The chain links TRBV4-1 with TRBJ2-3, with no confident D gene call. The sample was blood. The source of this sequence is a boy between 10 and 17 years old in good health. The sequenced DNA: TGCGCCAGTCAGGACGGACGGCTCACAGATACGCAGTATTTT. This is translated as CASQDGRLTDTQYF.